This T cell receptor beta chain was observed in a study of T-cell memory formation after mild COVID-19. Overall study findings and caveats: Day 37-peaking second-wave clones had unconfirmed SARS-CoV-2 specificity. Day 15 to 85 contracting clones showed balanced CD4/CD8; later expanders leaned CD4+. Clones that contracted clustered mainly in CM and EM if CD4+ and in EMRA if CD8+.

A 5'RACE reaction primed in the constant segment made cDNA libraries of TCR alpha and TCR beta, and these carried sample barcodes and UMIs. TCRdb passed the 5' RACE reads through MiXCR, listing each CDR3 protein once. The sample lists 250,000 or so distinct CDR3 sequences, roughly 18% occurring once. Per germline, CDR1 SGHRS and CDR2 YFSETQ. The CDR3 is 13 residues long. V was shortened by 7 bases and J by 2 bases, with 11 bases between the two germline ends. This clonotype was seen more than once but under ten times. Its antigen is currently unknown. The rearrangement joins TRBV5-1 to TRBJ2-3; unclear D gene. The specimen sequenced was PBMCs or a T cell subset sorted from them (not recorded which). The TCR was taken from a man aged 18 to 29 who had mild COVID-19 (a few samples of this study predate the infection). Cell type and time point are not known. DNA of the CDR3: TGCGCCAGCGGGCCGGCCATCACAGATACGCAGTATTTT. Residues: CASGPAITDTQYF. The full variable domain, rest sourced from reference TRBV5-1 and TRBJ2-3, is KAGVTQTPRYLIKTRGQQVTLSCSPISGHRSVSWYQQTPGQGLQFLFEYFSETQRNKGNFPGRFSGRQFSNSRSEMNVSTLELGDSALYLCASGPAITDTQYFGPGTRLTVL.